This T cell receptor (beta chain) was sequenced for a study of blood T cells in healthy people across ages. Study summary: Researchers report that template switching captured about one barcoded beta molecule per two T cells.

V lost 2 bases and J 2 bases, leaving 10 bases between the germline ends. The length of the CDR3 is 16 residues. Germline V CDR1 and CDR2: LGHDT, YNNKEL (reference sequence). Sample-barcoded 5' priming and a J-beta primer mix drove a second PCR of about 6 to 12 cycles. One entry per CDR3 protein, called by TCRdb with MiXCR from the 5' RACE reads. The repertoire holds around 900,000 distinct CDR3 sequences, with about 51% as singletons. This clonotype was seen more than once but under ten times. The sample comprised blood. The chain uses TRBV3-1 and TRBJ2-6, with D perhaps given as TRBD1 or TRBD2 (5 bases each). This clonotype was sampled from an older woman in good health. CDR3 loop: CASSQPQGPGANVLTF. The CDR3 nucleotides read TGTGCCAGCAGCCAACCCCAGGGACCTGGGGCCAACGTCCTGACTTTC.